This T cell receptor beta chain stems from a study of blood T cell repertoires in COVID-19. Profiled with immunoSEQ multiplex PCR; TCRdb holds only in-frame clones, not every one. The data hold 65,000 to 90,000 clones, with 80% to 90% observed a single time. This CDR3 is 13 amino acids long. Germline assignment: CDR1 SGHDT and CDR2 YYEEEE. With 4 bases removed from V and 1 base from J, the gap between germline ends came to 9 bases. The sequence came from a woman of 80 years or more with active or convalescent COVID-19. This sequence joins TRBV5-6 and TRBJ2-7, with a tentative D call TRBD2 (5 bases). Sequences were obtained from peripheral blood. The CDR3 region has the DNA TGTGCCAGCAGCCGGGGTTTGTCCTACGAGCAGTACTTC. Protein: CASSRGLSYEQYF. Full variable domain (remainder filled in from reference TRBV5-6 and TRBJ2-7): DAGVTQSPTHLIKTRGQQVTLRCSPKSGHDTVSWYQQALGQGPQFIFQYYEEEERQRGNFPDRFSGHQFPNYSSELNVNALLLGDSALYLCASSRGLSYEQYFGPGTRLTVT.